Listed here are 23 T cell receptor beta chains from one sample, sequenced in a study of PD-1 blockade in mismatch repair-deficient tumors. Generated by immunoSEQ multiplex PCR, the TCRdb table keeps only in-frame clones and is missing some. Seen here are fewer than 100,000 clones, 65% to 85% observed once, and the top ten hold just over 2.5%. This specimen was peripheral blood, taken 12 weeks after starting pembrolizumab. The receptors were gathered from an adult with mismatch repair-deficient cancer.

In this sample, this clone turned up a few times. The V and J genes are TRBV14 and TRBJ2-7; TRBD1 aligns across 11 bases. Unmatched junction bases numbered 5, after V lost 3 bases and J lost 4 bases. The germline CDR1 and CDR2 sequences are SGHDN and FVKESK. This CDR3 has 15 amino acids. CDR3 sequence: CASSHPGTGGYEQYF. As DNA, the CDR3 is TGTGCCAGCAGCCACCCCGGGACAGGGGGATACGAGCAGTACTTC.

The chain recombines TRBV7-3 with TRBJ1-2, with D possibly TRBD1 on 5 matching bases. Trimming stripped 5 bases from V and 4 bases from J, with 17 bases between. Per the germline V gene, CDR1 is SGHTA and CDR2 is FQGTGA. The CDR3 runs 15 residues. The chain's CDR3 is CASSGSGTEVYGYTF. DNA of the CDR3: TGTGCCAGCAGCGGATCCGGGACTGAAGTCTATGGCTACACCTTC.

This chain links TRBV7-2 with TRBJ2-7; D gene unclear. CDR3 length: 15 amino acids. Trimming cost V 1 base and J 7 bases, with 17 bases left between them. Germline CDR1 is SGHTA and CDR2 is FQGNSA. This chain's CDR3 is CASSLVAESSIEQYF. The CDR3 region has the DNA TGTGCCAGCAGCTTAGTGGCGGAATCCTCTATAGAGCAGTACTTC. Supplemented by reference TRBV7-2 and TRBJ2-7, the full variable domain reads GAGVSQSPSNKVTEKGKDVELRCDPISGHTALYWYRQSLGQGLEFLIYFQGNSAPDKSGLPSDRFSAERTGGSVSTLTIQRTQQEDSAVYLCASSLVAESSIEQYFGPGTRLTVT.

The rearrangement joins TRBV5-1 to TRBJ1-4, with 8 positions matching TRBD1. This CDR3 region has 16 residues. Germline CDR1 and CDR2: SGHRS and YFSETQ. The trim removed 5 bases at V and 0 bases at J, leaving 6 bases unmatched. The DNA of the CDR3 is TGCGCCAGCAGTTCCGGACAGGGAGCAACTAATGAAAAACTGTTTTTT. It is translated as CASSSGQGATNEKLFF.

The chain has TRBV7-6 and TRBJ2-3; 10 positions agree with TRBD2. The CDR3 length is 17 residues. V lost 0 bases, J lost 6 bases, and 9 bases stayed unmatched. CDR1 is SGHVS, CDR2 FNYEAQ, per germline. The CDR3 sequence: CASSLAPSGSGFDTQYF. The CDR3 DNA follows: TGTGCCAGCAGCTTAGCGCCTAGCGGGAGCGGCTTCGATACGCAGTATTTT.

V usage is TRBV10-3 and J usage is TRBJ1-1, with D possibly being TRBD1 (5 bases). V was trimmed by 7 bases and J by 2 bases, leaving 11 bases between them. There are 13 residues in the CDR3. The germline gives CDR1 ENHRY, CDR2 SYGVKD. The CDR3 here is CAITAGSNTEAFF. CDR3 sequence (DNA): TGTGCCATCACGGCAGGGAGCAACACTGAAGCTTTCTTT.

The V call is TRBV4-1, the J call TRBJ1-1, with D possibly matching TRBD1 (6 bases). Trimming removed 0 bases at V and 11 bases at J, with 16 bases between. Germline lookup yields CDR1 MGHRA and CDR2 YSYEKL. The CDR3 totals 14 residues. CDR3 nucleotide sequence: TGCGCCAGCAGCCAAGATAGGGACATTAAAGCGGCTTTCTTT. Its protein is CASSQDRDIKAAFF.

The CDR3 nucleotides are TGTGCCAGCACCTTATCGGGGGTCTACGAGCAGTACTTC. It specifies CASTLSGVYEQYF. The V and J genes are TRBV25-1 and TRBJ2-7, with D possibly being TRBD2 (6 bases). The germline V gene encodes CDR1 MGHDK and CDR2 SYGVNS. The V end lost 7 bases, the J end lost 3 bases, and 13 bases lay between the germline ends. The CDR3 covers 13 residues.

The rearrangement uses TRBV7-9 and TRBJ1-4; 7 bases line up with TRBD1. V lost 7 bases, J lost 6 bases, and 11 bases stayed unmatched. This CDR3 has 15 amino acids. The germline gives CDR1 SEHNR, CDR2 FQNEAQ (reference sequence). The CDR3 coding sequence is TGTGCCAGCACCCATTCTACAGGGGCATATGAAAAACTGTTTTTT. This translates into CASTHSTGAYEKLFF.

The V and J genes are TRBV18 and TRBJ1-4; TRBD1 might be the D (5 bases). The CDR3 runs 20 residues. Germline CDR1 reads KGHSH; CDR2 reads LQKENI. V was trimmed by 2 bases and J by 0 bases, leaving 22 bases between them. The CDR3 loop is CASSPILVTGVPSTNEKLFF. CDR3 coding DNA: TGTGCCAGCTCACCAATACTAGTAACAGGAGTTCCTTCAACTAATGAAAAACTGTTTTTT. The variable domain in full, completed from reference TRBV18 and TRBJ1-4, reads NAGVMQNPRHLVRRRGQEARLRCSPMKGHSHVYWYRQLPEEGLKFMVYLQKENIIDESGMPKERFSAEFPKEGPSILRIQQVVRGDSAAYFCASSPILVTGVPSTNEKLFFGSGTQLSVL.

DNA of the CDR3: TGTGCCAGCAGCTTGGGTGCCCCGGGACTAGCTCTCGAGCAGTACTTC. It encodes CASSLGAPGLALEQYF. The chain couples TRBV5-6 to TRBJ2-7; 9 bases line up with TRBD2. Trimming at V came to 0 bases and at J to 6 bases, leaving 10 bases not matched to a gene. Germline V CDR1 and CDR2: SGHDT, YYEEEE. The CDR3 totals 16 residues.

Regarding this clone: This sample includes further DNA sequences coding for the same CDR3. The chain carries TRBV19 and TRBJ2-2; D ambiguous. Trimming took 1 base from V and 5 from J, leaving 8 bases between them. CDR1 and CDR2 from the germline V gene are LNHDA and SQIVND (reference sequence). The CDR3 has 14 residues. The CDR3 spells CASSIGGLTGELFF. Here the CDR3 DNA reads TGTGCCAGTAGTATAGGAGGATTAACCGGGGAGCTGTTTTTT.

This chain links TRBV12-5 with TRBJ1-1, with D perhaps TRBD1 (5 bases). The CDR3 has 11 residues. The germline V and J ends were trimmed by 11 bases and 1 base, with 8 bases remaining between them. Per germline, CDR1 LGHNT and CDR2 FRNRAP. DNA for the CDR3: TGTGCTGCCGGGGCGAACACTGAAGCTTTCTTT. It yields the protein CAAGANTEAFF.

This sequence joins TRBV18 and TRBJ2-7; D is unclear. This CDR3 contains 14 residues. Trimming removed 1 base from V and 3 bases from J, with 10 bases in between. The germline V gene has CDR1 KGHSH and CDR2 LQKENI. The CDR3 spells CASSPQGGSYEQYF. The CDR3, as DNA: TGTGCCAGCTCACCACAGGGCGGAAGCTACGAGCAGTACTTC.

The CDR3 DNA is TGTGCCATCAGTGGGAATAGGGGGAGTACGGACGAAAAACTGTTTTTT. Protein: CAISGNRGSTDEKLFF. The V call is TRBV10-3, the J call TRBJ1-4; D might be TRBD1 (6 bases). The CDR3 is made up of 16 amino acids. V was shortened by 4 bases and J by 8 bases, with 20 bases between the two germline ends. CDR1 is ENHRY, CDR2 SYGVKD, per germline.

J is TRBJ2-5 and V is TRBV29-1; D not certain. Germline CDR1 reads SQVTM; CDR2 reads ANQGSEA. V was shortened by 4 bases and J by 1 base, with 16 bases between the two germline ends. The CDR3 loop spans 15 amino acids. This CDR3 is CSVGPHLRTQETQYF. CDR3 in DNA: TGCAGCGTTGGGCCCCATTTGCGGACCCAAGAGACCCAGTACTTC. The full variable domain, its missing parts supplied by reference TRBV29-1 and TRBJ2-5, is SAVISQKPSRDICQRGTSLTIQCQVDSQVTMMFWYRQQPGQSLTLIATANQGSEATYESGFVIDKFPISRPNLTFSTLTVSNMSPEDSSIYLCSVGPHLRTQETQYFGPGTRLLVL.

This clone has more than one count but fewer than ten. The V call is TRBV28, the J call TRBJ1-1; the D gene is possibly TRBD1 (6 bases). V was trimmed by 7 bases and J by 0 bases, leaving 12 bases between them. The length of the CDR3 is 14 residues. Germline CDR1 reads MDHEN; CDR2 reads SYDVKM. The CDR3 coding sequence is TGTGCCAGCACCACGACAGGCCTGAACACTGAAGCTTTCTTT. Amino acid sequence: CASTTTGLNTEAFF.

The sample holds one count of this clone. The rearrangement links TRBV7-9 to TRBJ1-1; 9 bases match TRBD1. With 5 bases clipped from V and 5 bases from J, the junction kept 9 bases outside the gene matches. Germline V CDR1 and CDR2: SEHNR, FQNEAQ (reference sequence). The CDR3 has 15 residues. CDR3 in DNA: TGTGCCAGCAGCGGGATGGGACAGGGAGGGACTGAAGCTTTCTTT. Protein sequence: CASSGMGQGGTEAFF.

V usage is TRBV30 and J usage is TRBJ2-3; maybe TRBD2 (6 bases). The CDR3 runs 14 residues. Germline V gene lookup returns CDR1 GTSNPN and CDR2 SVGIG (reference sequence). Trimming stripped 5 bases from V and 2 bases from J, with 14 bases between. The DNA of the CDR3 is TGTGCCTGGGAACCGGGACTCCACACAGATACGCAGTATTTT. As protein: CAWEPGLHTDTQYF.

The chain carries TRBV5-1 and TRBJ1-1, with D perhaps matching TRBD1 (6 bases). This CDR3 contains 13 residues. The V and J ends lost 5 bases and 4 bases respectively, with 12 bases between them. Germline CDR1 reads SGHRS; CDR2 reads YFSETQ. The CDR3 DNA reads TGCGCCAGCAGTGCGACAGGATTCACTGAAGCTTTCTTT. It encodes CASSATGFTEAFF.

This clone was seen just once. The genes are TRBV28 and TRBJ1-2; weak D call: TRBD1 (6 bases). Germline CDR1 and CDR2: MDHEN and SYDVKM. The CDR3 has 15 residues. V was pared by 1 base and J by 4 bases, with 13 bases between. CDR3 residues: CASSLFGGQGYGYTF. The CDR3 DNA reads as TGTGCCAGCAGTTTATTCGGGGGGCAGGGCTATGGCTACACCTTC.

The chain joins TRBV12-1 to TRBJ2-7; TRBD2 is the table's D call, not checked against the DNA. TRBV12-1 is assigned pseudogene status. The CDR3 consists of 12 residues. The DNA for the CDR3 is TGTGCCAGCAGCCAAGTTTGGAGCGAGCAGTACTTC. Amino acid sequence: CASSQVWSEQYF.

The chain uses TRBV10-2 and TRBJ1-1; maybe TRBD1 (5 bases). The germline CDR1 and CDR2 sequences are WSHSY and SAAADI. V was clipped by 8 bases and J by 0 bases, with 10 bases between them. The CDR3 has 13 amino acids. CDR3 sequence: CASVRELNTEAFF. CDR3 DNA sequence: TGCGCCAGCGTCAGGGAATTGAACACTGAAGCTTTCTTT.